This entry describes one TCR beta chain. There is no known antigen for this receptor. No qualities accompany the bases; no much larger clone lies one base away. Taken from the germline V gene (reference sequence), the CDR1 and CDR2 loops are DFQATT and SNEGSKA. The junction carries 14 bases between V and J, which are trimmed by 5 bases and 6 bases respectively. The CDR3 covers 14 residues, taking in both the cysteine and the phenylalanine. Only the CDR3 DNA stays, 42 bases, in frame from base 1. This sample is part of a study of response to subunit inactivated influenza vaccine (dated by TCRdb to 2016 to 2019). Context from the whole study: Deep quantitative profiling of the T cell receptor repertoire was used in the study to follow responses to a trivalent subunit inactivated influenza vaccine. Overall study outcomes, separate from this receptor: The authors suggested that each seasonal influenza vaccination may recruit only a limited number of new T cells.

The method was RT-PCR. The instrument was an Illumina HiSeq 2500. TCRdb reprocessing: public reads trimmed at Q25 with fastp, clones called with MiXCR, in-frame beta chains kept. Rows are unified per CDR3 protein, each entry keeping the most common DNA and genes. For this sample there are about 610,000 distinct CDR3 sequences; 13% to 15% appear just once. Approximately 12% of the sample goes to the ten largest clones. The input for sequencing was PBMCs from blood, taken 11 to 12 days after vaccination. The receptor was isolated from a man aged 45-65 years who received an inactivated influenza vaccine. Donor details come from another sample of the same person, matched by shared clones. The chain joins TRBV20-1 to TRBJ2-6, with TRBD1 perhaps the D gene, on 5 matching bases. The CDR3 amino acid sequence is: CSAPDTGPANVLTF. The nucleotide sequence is TGCAGTGCTCCGGACACGGGTCCGGCCAACGTCCTGACTTTC.